This T cell receptor beta chain was identified during a study of OX40 agonist ivuxolimab in advanced cancers. At cycle 4 day 1, cycle 7 day 1, and baseline, blood was sampled. Study-level results: At 0.1-3.0 mg/kg, partial responders had clonal expansion among the lowest observed. Average numbers of expanded clones were greater in CD8+ T cells than in CD4+.

The method was immunoSEQ multiplex PCR; TCRdb's version includes in-frame clones alone and lacks a portion of them. The table lists around 70,000 clones, 75% to 85% of them singletons. Concerning this clone itself: Its target is not known.

V dropped 6 bases and J dropped 7; count of bases not matched to a gene: 7. This CDR3 is 14 amino acids long. Germline V gene lookup returns CDR1 LNHDA and CDR2 SQIVND (reference sequence). The sequences come from CD4+ or CD8+ T cells sorted from blood, collected in a trial of the OX40 agonist ivuxolimab. This receptor was taken from an adult with an advanced solid tumor such as melanoma, head and neck, liver or kidney cancer. This sequence joins TRBV19 and TRBJ1-4; 8 nucleotides line up with TRBD1. The CDR3 bases are TGTGCCAGTAGCCTTCAGGGGGCAAGTGAAAAACTGTTTTTT. This gives the protein CASSLQGASEKLFF.